The 31 T cell receptor beta chains presented below share a single source sample, sequenced in a study of blood T cell repertoires in COVID-19. Clones were read by immunoSEQ multiplex PCR, and TCRdb kept only the in-frame ones, dropping some. The sample consists of around 39,000 clones, around nine tenths of them appearing once. The sequencing sample was made of peripheral blood. The receptors shown here come from a human donor in a cohort sampled during active COVID-19.

V is TRBV3-1 (or the pseudogene TRBV3-2) and J is TRBJ1-2; D is unclear. Trimming shortened V by 6 bases and J by 4 bases, and 15 bases separated the two germline ends. Germline V gene lookup returns CDR1 LGHDT and CDR2 YNNKEL (reference sequence). CDR3 length: 14 amino acids. As DNA, the CDR3 is TGTGCCAGCAGAAAGAACGGAGAGATCTATGGCTACACCTTC. Its translation is CASRKNGEIYGYTF.

The rearrangement uses TRBV5-4 and TRBJ2-1; TRBD1 matches at 7 bases. The CDR3 sequence is 12 residues long. V was pared by 0 bases and J by 12 bases, with 3 bases of the junction left unmatched. CDR1 is SGHNT and CDR2 is YYREEE in the germline V gene (reference sequence). The CDR3 DNA reads TGTGCCAGCAGCTTGGACAGGGGTGGGCAGTTCTTC. Residues: CASSLDRGGQFF.

This chain links TRBV7-9 with TRBJ1-1, with a possible D match to TRBD1 (5 bases). CDR3 length: 15 residues. The ends were cut back, 0 bases at V and 1 base at J, with 9 bases in the middle. Germline CDR1 reads SEHNR; CDR2 reads FQNEAQ (reference sequence). The CDR3 sequence: CASSLATGQNTEAFF. The DNA for the CDR3 is TGTGCCAGCAGCTTAGCAACAGGCCAGAACACTGAAGCTTTCTTT.

This clone was seen once. The J gene is TRBJ2-7, the V gene TRBV2; 10 nucleotides match TRBD1. Trimming took 6 bases from V and 3 from J; bases not matched to a gene: 5. Germline CDR1 SNHLY, CDR2 FYNNEI. There are 14 residues in the CDR3. The CDR3 sequence: CASSPGQGNYEQYF. CDR3 sequence (DNA): TGTGCCAGCAGCCCGGGACAGGGGAACTACGAGCAGTACTTC. The full variable domain, in which reference TRBV2 and TRBJ2-7 provide the parts outside the CDR3, is EPEVTQTPSHQVTQMGQEVILRCVPISNHLYFYWYRQILGQKVEFLVSFYNNEISEKSEIFDDQFSVERPDGSNFTLKIRSTKLEDSAMYFCASSPGQGNYEQYFGPGTRLTVT.

This rearrangement joins TRBV23-1 to TRBJ1-2; TRBD1 agrees at 7 bases. TRBV23-1 is given ORF status, its function remaining uncertain. The ends lost 3 bases at V and 3 bases at J; junction bases unmatched: 16. The CDR3 consists of 18 residues. CDR3 amino acids: CASSQRHLTGSSDYGYTF. In DNA, the CDR3 is TGCGCCAGCAGTCAGCGCCACTTGACAGGGTCGAGTGACTATGGCTACACCTTC.

The V call is TRBV2, the J call TRBJ2-2; the match to TRBD2 covers 9 bases. Germline CDR1 reads SNHLY; CDR2 reads FYNNEI. J was trimmed by 6 bases and V by 6 bases; bases with no gene match: 8. CDR3 size: 15 residues. The CDR3 sequence: CASRWGLAPPGELFF. Written as DNA, the CDR3 is TGTGCCAGCAGATGGGGACTAGCACCGCCCGGGGAGCTGTTTTTT.

This chain links TRBV5-1 with TRBJ2-7, with TRBD2 matching over 8 bases. Germline CDR1 reads SGHRS; CDR2 reads YFSETQ. This CDR3 has 13 residues. V lost 1 base, J lost 7 bases, and 4 bases stayed unmatched. Here the CDR3 DNA reads TGCGCCAGCAGCTTGTTTAGCGGGAAGGAGCAGTACTTC. It yields the protein CASSLFSGKEQYF.

This clone was recorded a few times. This sequence joins TRBV7-2 and TRBJ1-1, with D uncertain. Germline assignment: CDR1 SGHTA and CDR2 FQGNSA. The CDR3 runs to 14 residues. Deletions cut 2 bases from V and 6 bases from J, with 13 bases between. The CDR3 DNA sequence: TGTGCCAGCAGCTTAAAGGGAGTCGGGGCTGAAGCTTTCTTT. As protein: CASSLKGVGAEAFF.

The chain uses TRBV9 and TRBJ2-7; 10 bases map to TRBD2. V was clipped by 3 bases and J by 4 bases; unmatched bases: 4. The CDR3 contains 14 residues. Germline V lookup: CDR1 SGDLS, CDR2 YYNGEE. Here the CDR3 reads CASSEREGLYEQYF. The CDR3 DNA follows: TGTGCCAGCAGCGAGCGGGAGGGCCTATACGAGCAGTACTTC.

The rearrangement uses TRBV9 and TRBJ1-5; perhaps TRBD1 as D (6 bases). Per germline, CDR1 SGDLS and CDR2 YYNGEE. V shed 2 bases and J shed 4 bases, with 13 bases lying between them. This CDR3 has 15 residues. The CDR3: CASSVGGTRNQPQHF. CDR3 nucleotides: TGTGCCAGCAGCGTGGGGGGGACAAGAAATCAGCCCCAGCATTTT.

The chain links TRBV4-3 to TRBJ2-3, with 11 bases matching TRBD2. With 2 bases clipped from V and 6 bases from J, the junction kept 4 bases outside the gene matches. The CDR3 has 15 residues. Germline loops: CDR1 LGHNA, CDR2 YSLEER. The CDR3 DNA follows: TGCGCCAGCAGCCAAATAGCTAGCGGGGGGGATACGCAGTATTTT. It encodes CASSQIASGGDTQYF.

V is TRBV19 and J is TRBJ1-1, with 7 bases aligning to TRBD1. The CDR3 totals 17 residues. CDR1 is LNHDA, CDR2 SQIVND, per germline (reference sequence). The V gene end was trimmed by 4 bases and the J gene end by 4 bases; junction bases not matched to a gene: 15. The CDR3 coding sequence is TGTGCCAGTAGTACCTCCGGGACAGCCAAGATAAGCACTGAAGCTTTCTTT. This codes for CASSTSGTAKISTEAFF. Supplemented by reference TRBV19 and TRBJ1-1, the full variable domain reads DGGITQSPKYLFRKEGQNVTLSCEQNLNHDAMYWYRQDPGQGLRLIYYSQIVNDFQKGDIAEGYSVSREKKESFPLTVTSAQKNPTAFYLCASSTSGTAKISTEAFFGQGTRLTVV.

V is TRBV4-3 and J is TRBJ2-1; 9 bases are a match to TRBD1. The CDR3 has 14 amino acids. Germline V CDR1 and CDR2: LGHNA, YSLEER. V gave up 3 bases and J gave up 6 bases; unmatched junction bases: 3. CDR3 bases: TGCGCCAGCAGCCAGGAGGACAGGGGCAATGAGCAGTTCTTC. The encoded protein is CASSQEDRGNEQFF.

The chain links TRBV19 to TRBJ2-3; possible D gene TRBD2, 5 bases. The CDR3 consists of 14 residues. The ends were cut back, 10 bases at V and 2 bases at J, with 16 bases in the middle. Germline loops: CDR1 LNHDA, CDR2 SQIVND (reference sequence). In DNA form, the CDR3 reads TGTGCCATCGGCTCGAACGGGGTCACAGATACGCAGTATTTT. It encodes CAIGSNGVTDTQYF.

The chain is built from TRBV7-9 and TRBJ2-1; D perhaps matches TRBD2 (5 bases). V was trimmed by 5 bases and J by 7 bases, leaving 18 bases between them. The CDR3 is 15 residues long. The germline V gene has CDR1 SEHNR and CDR2 FQNEAQ (reference sequence). CDR3: CASSVESAGLNEQFF. The CDR3 coding sequence is TGTGCCAGCAGCGTTGAGAGTGCGGGTTTGAATGAGCAGTTCTTC.

This clone has just a few counts. This chain connects TRBV18 to TRBJ1-3, with D perhaps matching TRBD1 (6 bases). The CDR3 extends over 14 amino acids. From germline, CDR1 is KGHSH and CDR2 LQKENI. Trimming took 3 bases from V and 4 from J, leaving 10 bases between them. CDR3 residues: CASSPQGPGNTIYF. The CDR3 DNA is TGTGCCAGCTCACCCCAGGGGCCGGGAAACACCATATATTTT.

This chain joins TRBV7-2 and TRBJ1-5, with 8 bases aligning to TRBD1. The CDR3 is made up of 15 amino acids. V lost 5 bases to trimming and J lost 6 bases; unmatched junction nucleotides: 9. In germline, CDR1 is SGHTA, CDR2 FQGNSA. Here the CDR3 DNA reads TGTGCCAGCAGCCTAGGACAGGGTATCGGTCAGCCCCAGCATTTT. It is translated as CASSLGQGIGQPQHF.

This chain links TRBV7-6 with TRBJ2-1; perhaps TRBD2 as D (7 bases). Per the germline V gene, CDR1 is SGHVS and CDR2 is FNYEAQ. The CDR3 consists of 17 residues. Trimming took off 2 bases at V and 2 bases at J, with 16 bases between the two ends. The CDR3 nucleotides are TGTGCCAGCAGCTTAAGGGGGGGTCCTGGGGCCTACAATGAGCAGTTCTTC. Its translation: CASSLRGGPGAYNEQFF.

The rearrangement joins TRBV25-1 to TRBJ2-7; D possibly corresponds to TRBD1 (5 bases). The CDR3 has 15 amino acids. V was trimmed by 4 bases and J by 3 bases, leaving 16 bases between them. Germline lookup yields CDR1 MGHDK and CDR2 SYGVNS. The CDR3 DNA reads as TGTGCCAGCAGTGTGCCGAAGGGGCCGTACTACGAGCAGTACTTC. Translated, it gives CASSVPKGPYYEQYF.

The chain is built from TRBV30 and TRBJ2-3; no reliable D call. V was clipped by 5 bases and J by 4 bases, with 7 bases between them. The germline gives CDR1 GTSNPN, CDR2 SVGIG (reference sequence). The CDR3 spans 11 residues. The CDR3, as DNA: TGTGCCTGGGGCTTCTCAGATACGCAGTATTTT. This gives the protein CAWGFSDTQYF. Supplemented by reference TRBV30 and TRBJ2-3, the full variable domain reads SQTIHQWPATLVQPVGSPLSLECTVEGTSNPNLYWYRQAAGRGLQLLFYSVGIGQISSEVPQNLSASRPQDRQFILSSKKLLLSDSGFYLCAWGFSDTQYFGPGTRLTVL.

The chain joins TRBV19 to TRBJ1-2; 8 positions match TRBD1. The CDR3 totals 15 residues. V shed 6 bases and J 2 bases; nucleotides not matched to a gene: 8. Germline V gives CDR1 LNHDA, CDR2 SQIVND (reference sequence). CDR3 in DNA: TGTGCCAGTAGGGGGGACAGGCCCGGGAACTATGGCTACACCTTC. The encoded protein is CASRGDRPGNYGYTF.

The gene calls are TRBV7-2 and TRBJ1-6; the D is unclear. V was trimmed by 4 bases and J by 9 bases, leaving 10 bases between them. The germline V gene has CDR1 SGHTA and CDR2 FQGNSA. This CDR3 contains 13 residues. CDR3 in DNA: TGTGCCAGCAGCTCTATCCCTTTTTCACCCCTCCACTTT. This translates into CASSSIPFSPLHF.

In its sample, this clone was seen once. The rearrangement uses TRBV4-1 and TRBJ1-4; possibly TRBD1 for D (5 bases). Trimming shortened V by 0 bases and J by 8 bases, and 16 bases separated the two germline ends. The CDR3 runs to 16 residues. The germline V gene encodes CDR1 MGHRA and CDR2 YSYEKL. In DNA form, the CDR3 reads TGCGCCAGCAGCCAAGAGGAAGGGGCGCCGAGAGAAAAACTGTTTTTT. It translates to CASSQEEGAPREKLFF.

The rearrangement links TRBV30 to TRBJ1-4; no clear D. Trimming took off 2 bases at V and 0 bases at J, with 13 bases between the two ends. The germline V gene has CDR1 GTSNPN and CDR2 SVGIG (reference sequence). This CDR3 spans 16 amino acids. In DNA, the CDR3 is TGTGCCTGGAGTTCCACCCGGGGAGCAACTAATGAAAAACTGTTTTTT. Residues: CAWSSTRGATNEKLFF.

The V gene is TRBV12-2, the J gene TRBJ2-7; the table's D call, TRBD1, has no DNA check behind it. TRBV12-2 is deemed a pseudogene. This CDR3 is built from 14 residues. CDR3 protein: CASRLAQDTYEQYF. Here the CDR3 DNA reads TGTGCAAGTCGCTTAGCGCAGGATACCTACGAGCAGTACTTC.

V gene TRBV7-8 combines with J gene TRBJ1-5, with no clear D. Germline CDR1 is SGHVS and CDR2 is FQNEAQ. The length of the CDR3 is 15 residues. With 5 bases removed from V and 2 bases from J, the gap between germline ends came to 13 bases. Here the CDR3 reads CASSKSTGGNQPQHF. CDR3 coding DNA: TGTGCCAGCAGCAAAAGTACGGGTGGCAATCAGCCCCAGCATTTT.

In DNA, the CDR3 is TGTGCCAGCAGCAAACTTCCGTACAATGAGCAGTTCTTC. Encoded protein: CASSKLPYNEQFF. This chain joins TRBV9 and TRBJ2-1; D unresolved. The germline V gene encodes CDR1 SGDLS and CDR2 YYNGEE. CDR3 length: 13 residues. The V end lost 4 bases, the J end lost 4 bases, and 9 bases lay between the germline ends.

The chain employs TRBV11-2 and TRBJ2-5, with D hard to call. Germline CDR1 and CDR2: SGHAT and FQNNGV. V was cut by 4 bases and J by 4 bases, with 19 bases left in between. CDR3 length equals 16 residues. CDR3 residues: CASSSRRKELAETQYF. The CDR3 bases are TGTGCCAGCAGCTCTAGACGCAAGGAGCTGGCAGAGACCCAGTACTTC.

The chain has TRBV18 and TRBJ1-1; 11 positions agree with TRBD1. V shed 1 base and J 6 bases; nucleotides not matched to a gene: 4. Germline V gives CDR1 KGHSH, CDR2 LQKENI. The CDR3 runs to 15 residues. CDR3 protein: CASSPRTGGKAEAFF. The CDR3 DNA reads TGTGCCAGCTCACCACGGACAGGGGGCAAGGCTGAAGCTTTCTTT.

The rearrangement links TRBV11-2 to TRBJ2-7, with 11 positions matching TRBD1. Per germline, CDR1 SGHAT and CDR2 FQNNGV. After removal of 1 base from V and 0 bases from J, the junction contained 5 bases not matched to a gene. The CDR3 has 17 residues. The CDR3 here is CASSLGGTGGGSYEQYF. The CDR3, as DNA: TGTGCCAGCAGCTTAGGCGGGACAGGGGGAGGCTCCTACGAGCAGTACTTC. Full variable domain (missing parts from reference TRBV11-2 and TRBJ2-7): EAGVAQSPRYKIIEKRQSVAFWCNPISGHATLYWYQQILGQGPKLLIQFQNNGVVDDSQLPKDRFSAERLKGVDSTLKIQPAKLEDSAVYLCASSLGGTGGGSYEQYFGPGTRLTVT.

The V gene is TRBV6-6, the J gene TRBJ1-5, with a weak D call TRBD1 (6 bases). This CDR3 region has 15 residues. The V end was cut by 2 bases, the J end by 2 bases, with 10 bases between. Germline assignment: CDR1 MNHNY and CDR2 SVGAGI (reference sequence). The CDR3 region is CASSYVQGGNQPQHF. CDR3 nucleotides: TGTGCCAGCAGTTACGTACAGGGTGGCAATCAGCCCCAGCATTTT.